A single sample is the source of the 15 T cell receptor beta chains below, sequenced in a study of cytomegalovirus exposure and HLA in healthy donors. The PCR had 60 Vbeta and 13 Jbeta primers. Profiling relied on immunoSEQ multiplex PCR, and the TCRdb table lists in-frame clones only, not all of them. The table records around 210,000 clones, approximately 85% of them present only once. Sequences were obtained from PBMCs. The receptor source for this set is a girl aged 2 to 10 in good health and CMV-seronegative.

V is TRBV10-3 and J is TRBJ1-2, with TRBD1 as a possible D gene (5 bases). V dropped 0 bases and J dropped 7 bases, with 15 bases sitting between them. CDR1 ENHRY and CDR2 SYGVKD come from the germline V gene. The CDR3 is 15 amino acids. As DNA, the CDR3 is TGTGCCATCAGTGAGTCGAATGCAGCTAGGGGTGGCTACACCTTC. This sequence encodes CAISESNAARGGYTF.

The J gene is TRBJ2-5, the V gene TRBV18; 11 bases match TRBD1. Trimming took 4 bases from V and 4 from J; bases not matched to a gene: 2. This CDR3 spans 14 amino acids. Germline CDR1 is KGHSH and CDR2 is LQKENI. The chain's CDR3 is CASSLGTGGETQYF. CDR3 coding DNA: TGTGCCAGCTCACTTGGGACAGGGGGAGAGACCCAGTACTTC.

The chain has TRBV19 and TRBJ1-2; tentative D call: TRBD1 (6 bases). From germline, CDR1 is LNHDA and CDR2 SQIVND (reference sequence). V gave up 5 bases and J gave up 3 bases, with 10 bases separating them. The CDR3 has 13 amino acids. CDR3 protein: CASSLQGDYGYTF. CDR3 coding DNA: TGTGCCAGTAGTCTACAGGGTGACTATGGCTACACCTTC.

The chain couples TRBV30 to TRBJ2-5; perhaps TRBD2 as D (5 bases). Germline CDR1 is GTSNPN and CDR2 is SVGIG (reference sequence). Trimming shortened V by 1 base and J by 1 base, and 19 bases separated the two germline ends. The CDR3 is made up of 17 amino acids. CDR3 nucleotides: TGTGCCTGGAGTGCACGGTACAAACGGGAACCCCAAGAGACCCAGTACTTC. Amino acid sequence: CAWSARYKREPQETQYF.

This clone has more than one count but fewer than ten. The chain has TRBV6-5 and TRBJ1-2; D is possibly TRBD1 (6 bases). Trimming removed 7 bases from V and 6 bases from J, with 15 bases in between. The CDR3 has 13 amino acids. Germline V gives CDR1 MNHEY, CDR2 SVGAGI. The CDR3 protein is CASTTGTPNGYTF. The CDR3 bases are TGTGCCAGCACCACCGGGACACCAAATGGCTACACCTTC.

The chain combines TRBV7-9 with TRBJ1-1, with a weak D call TRBD1 (6 bases). V lost 5 bases to trimming and J lost 1 base, with 17 bases between them. Per germline, CDR1 SEHNR and CDR2 FQNEAQ (reference sequence). The CDR3 length is 16 residues. DNA for the CDR3: TGTGCCAGCAGCCCCCTTACTCAGGGGTGGAACACTGAAGCTTTCTTT. The encoded protein is CASSPLTQGWNTEAFF.

This chain connects TRBV4-1 to TRBJ1-4; TRBD1 aligns across 12 bases. Germline assignment: CDR1 MGHRA and CDR2 YSYEKL. With 2 bases clipped from V and 8 bases from J, the junction kept 3 bases outside the gene matches. This CDR3 has 15 amino acids. CDR3 loop: CASSQPGQGAEKLFF. The DNA of the CDR3 is TGCGCCAGCAGCCAACCGGGACAGGGGGCAGAAAAACTGTTTTTT.

This clone came up once. V and J are TRBV15 and TRBJ2-5; TRBD2 agrees at 7 bases. The tail of the sequence fits TRBJ2-7 better, so the J call may be wrong. Germline V gene lookup returns CDR1 LNHNV and CDR2 YYDKDF (reference sequence). The CDR3 runs 15 residues. CDR3 region: CATSRDSGRTYEQYF. CDR3 nucleotides: TGTGCCACCAGCAGAGATAGCGGGCGAACCTACGAGCAGTACTTC.

The chain recombines TRBV14 with TRBJ2-3; 9 nucleotides match TRBD1. The CDR3 runs 16 residues. Germline V CDR1 and CDR2: SGHDN, FVKESK. Trimming at V came to 2 bases and at J to 4 bases, leaving 7 bases not matched to a gene. The CDR3 nucleotides read TGTGCCAGCAGCCAACCCGGGACAGGGAAGTCAGATACGCAGTATTTT. The encoded protein is CASSQPGTGKSDTQYF.

The chain recombines TRBV7-9 with TRBJ2-2; D is perhaps TRBD1 (6 bases). This CDR3 contains 15 residues. V shed 0 bases and J shed 6 bases, with 11 bases lying between them. CDR1 SEHNR and CDR2 FQNEAQ come from the germline V gene (reference sequence). The CDR3 region is CASSLAGKGAGELFF. DNA of the CDR3: TGTGCCAGCAGCTTAGCGGGGAAGGGGGCCGGGGAGCTGTTTTTT.

The chain employs TRBV27 and TRBJ1-1; D is unclear. Trimming cost V 9 bases and J 1 base, with 6 bases left between them. This CDR3 is 11 amino acids long. CDR1 and CDR2 (germline): MNHEY, SMNVEV (reference sequence). CDR3 amino acids: CASKQNTEAFF. The DNA for the CDR3 is TGTGCCAGTAAACAGAACACTGAAGCTTTCTTT.

This rearrangement joins TRBV20-1 to TRBJ2-5; D remains unclear. The CDR3 loop spans 10 amino acids. The V and J ends lost 6 bases and 5 bases respectively, with 7 bases between them. Germline loops: CDR1 DFQATT, CDR2 SNEGSKA (reference sequence). CDR3 DNA: TGCAGTGCAGAGAGGGAGACCCAGTACTTC. Amino acid sequence: CSAERETQYF.

In this sample, this clone turned up once. Additional DNA sequences in this sample encode the identical CDR3. The chain employs TRBV5-1 and TRBJ2-7; tentatively, D is TRBD1 (6 bases). From germline, CDR1 is SGHRS and CDR2 YFSETQ. The CDR3 spans 14 residues. With 0 bases removed from V and 2 bases from J, the gap between germline ends came to 9 bases. This chain's CDR3 is CASSLVQGTYEQYF. In DNA form, the CDR3 reads TGCGCCAGCAGCTTGGTGCAGGGGACCTACGAGCAGTACTTC.

The chain recombines TRBV27 with TRBJ1-2, with 8 bases matching TRBD1. V gave up 4 bases and J gave up 6 bases; unmatched junction bases: 10. Germline CDR1 MNHEY, CDR2 SMNVEV (reference sequence). CDR3 length equals 15 residues. In DNA, the CDR3 is TGTGCCAGCAGTTCCTCAGGGGGCGCCAGGGATGGCTACACCTTC. Translation: CASSSSGGARDGYTF.

The genes are TRBV30 and TRBJ2-7; TRBD1 aligns across 8 bases. The CDR3 totals 15 residues. Germline V lookup: CDR1 GTSNPN, CDR2 SVGIG (reference sequence). V dropped 5 bases and J dropped 3; count of bases not matched to a gene: 12. CDR3 in DNA: TGTGCCTGGGCATTGGGAGTACAGGGGGGCTACGAGCAGTACTTC. Protein product: CAWALGVQGGYEQYF.